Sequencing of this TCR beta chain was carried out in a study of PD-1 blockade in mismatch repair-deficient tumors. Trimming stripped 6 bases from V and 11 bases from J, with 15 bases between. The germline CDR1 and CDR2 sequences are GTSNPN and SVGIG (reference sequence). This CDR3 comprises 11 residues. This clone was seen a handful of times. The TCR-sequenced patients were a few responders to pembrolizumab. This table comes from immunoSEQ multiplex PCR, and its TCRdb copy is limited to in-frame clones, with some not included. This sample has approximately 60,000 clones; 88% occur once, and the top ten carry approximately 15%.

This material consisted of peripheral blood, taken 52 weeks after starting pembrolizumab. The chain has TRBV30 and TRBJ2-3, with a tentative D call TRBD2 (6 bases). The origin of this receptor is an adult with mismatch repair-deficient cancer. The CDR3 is CACLRGYMQYF. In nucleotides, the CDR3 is TGTGCCTGCCTGCGGGGTTATATGCAGTATTTT.